This T cell receptor (beta chain) was identified in a study of blood T cell repertoires in COVID-19. The table came from immunoSEQ multiplex PCR; TCRdb's copy has only in-frame clones and leaves some out. Of some 100,000 clones listed, 80% to 90% are singletons. Recruits, aged about 18 to 100 years, lived in 25 or so US areas. The CDR3 loop spans 16 amino acids. From germline, CDR1 is LGHNA and CDR2 YNFKEQ. Trimming pared 0 bases from V and 4 bases from J, leaving 13 bases between. The sequencing sample was made of PBMCs or T cells enriched from blood (not recorded which). The receptor was isolated from a woman aged 45-65 years who had recovered from COVID-19. V usage is TRBV4-2 and J usage is TRBJ2-1, with a tentative D call TRBD2 (6 bases). For the CDR3, the DNA is TGTGCCAGCAGCCAAGACCGGGACTCAAGATACAATGAGCAGTTCTTC. Its protein is CASSQDRDSRYNEQFF.